The 12 T cell receptor beta chains reported below all come from one sample, sequenced in a study of blood T cells in healthy people across ages. It was with a sample-barcoded 5' primer and a J-beta primer mix that a second PCR of roughly 7 to 11 cycles was run. TCRdb re-called the 5' RACE reads with MiXCR, one entry per CDR3 protein. The top ten clones hold 10% to 15% of a sample with 650,000 to 1,000,000 distinct CDR3 sequences, 35% to 40% of them seen once. The sample taken for sequencing was blood. These receptor sequences come from a young man in good health.

This clonotype was picked up a small number of times. The chain is built from TRBV15 and TRBJ2-1; D is perhaps TRBD2 (5 bases). With 0 bases removed from V and 7 bases from J, the gap between germline ends came to 13 bases. The CDR3 is made up of 15 amino acids. Germline V gene data show CDR1 as LNHNV and CDR2 as YYDKDF (reference sequence). CDR3 in amino acids: CATSRDPGVLNEQFF. The CDR3 DNA is TGTGCCACCAGCAGAGATCCCGGGGTGCTAAATGAGCAGTTCTTC.

The chain joins TRBV7-2 to TRBJ2-5; D might be TRBD1 (6 bases). The germline V and J ends were trimmed by 4 bases and 2 bases, with 11 bases remaining between them. The germline V gene encodes CDR1 SGHTA and CDR2 FQGNSA. CDR3 length equals 14 residues. The CDR3 nucleotides read TGTGCCAGCAGCTCCCGGGACACGCAAGAGACCCAGTACTTC. It codes for CASSSRDTQETQYF.

The V gene is TRBV4-2, the J gene TRBJ1-2; possible D gene TRBD1, 5 bases. V lost 0 bases and J 4 bases, leaving 21 bases between the germline ends. The length of the CDR3 is 18 residues. Germline CDR1 is LGHNA and CDR2 is YNFKEQ. The CDR3 is CASSQDLGGGPAVYGYTF. The DNA of the CDR3 is TGTGCCAGCAGCCAAGATTTGGGCGGGGGACCCGCAGTCTATGGCTACACCTTC.

The sample holds a few counts of this clonotype. The J gene is TRBJ2-5, the V gene TRBV7-2; 9 bases match TRBD1. Germline V gives CDR1 SGHTA, CDR2 FQGNSA. V lost 5 bases, J lost 5 bases, and 6 bases stayed unmatched. This CDR3 is 14 amino acids long. Written as DNA, the CDR3 is TGTGCCAGCAGCCGACAGGGGGTTAGGGAGACCCAGTACTTC. This sequence encodes CASSRQGVRETQYF.

This clonotype was recorded a few times. The chain carries TRBV10-3 and TRBJ2-7; D perhaps matches TRBD2 (5 bases). The V end lost 0 bases, the J end lost 2 bases, and 11 bases lay between the germline ends. From germline, CDR1 is ENHRY and CDR2 SYGVKD. This CDR3 region has 15 residues. The CDR3 nucleotides are TGTGCCATCAGTGAGTCGGGAGTAATTACCTACGAGCAGTACTTC. This translates into CAISESGVITYEQYF.

The chain has TRBV29-1 and TRBJ2-3, with 7 bases identical to TRBD1. V was pared by 7 bases and J by 2 bases, with 9 bases of the junction left unmatched. Germline V gene data show CDR1 as SQVTM and CDR2 as ANQGSEA. The CDR3 sequence is 14 residues long. The CDR3 spells CSAETGTATDTQYF. The CDR3 region has the DNA TGCAGCGCGGAGACCGGGACAGCCACAGATACGCAGTATTTT.

The chain links TRBV12-3 or TRBV12-4 to TRBJ2-3, with D unclear. The CDR3 covers 14 residues. V lost 6 bases to trimming and J lost 5 bases, with 15 bases between them. The CDR3 loop reads CASSKLNSGDTQYF. In nucleotides, the CDR3 is TGTGCCAGCAGCAAGCTAAATAGTGGAGATACGCAGTATTTT.

This clonotype was counted at least ten times. The rearrangement joins TRBV10-3 to TRBJ2-5; tentative D call: TRBD1 (5 bases). The CDR3 consists of 15 residues. CDR1 is ENHRY and CDR2 is SYGVKD in the germline V gene. Trimming stripped 4 bases from V and 2 bases from J, with 14 bases between. The CDR3 DNA follows: TGTGCCATCAGTGGTTTAACAGGTCGGCAAGAGACCCAGTACTTC. It encodes CAISGLTGRQETQYF.

This clonotype was detected only a few times. The V gene is TRBV14, the J gene TRBJ2-1; D is possibly TRBD1 or TRBD2 (5 bases each). Germline CDR1 SGHDN, CDR2 FVKESK. The CDR3 is 16 residues long. V dropped 2 bases and J dropped 0 bases, with 11 bases sitting between them. CDR3 bases: TGTGCCAGCAGCCAATTCGTCGGGGCCTCCTACAATGAGCAGTTCTTC. It encodes CASSQFVGASYNEQFF. Full variable domain (outside the CDR3, taken from reference TRBV14 and TRBJ2-1): EAGVTQFPSHSVIEKGQTVTLRCDPISGHDNLYWYRRVMGKEIKFLLHFVKESKQDESGMPNNRFLAERTGGTYSTLKVQPAELEDSGVYFCASSQFVGASYNEQFFGPGTRLTVL.

V and J are TRBV5-1 and TRBJ1-5, with D possibly being TRBD1 (5 bases). The germline CDR1 and CDR2 sequences are SGHRS and YFSETQ. Trimming took off 0 bases at V and 1 base at J, with 8 bases between the two ends. CDR3 length: 15 amino acids. CDR3: CASSLDAGSNQPQHF. In DNA, the CDR3 is TGCGCCAGCAGCTTGGACGCAGGGAGCAATCAGCCCCAGCATTTT.

The gene calls are TRBV6-1 and TRBJ1-1; D may be TRBD1 (6 bases). The CDR3 extends over 14 amino acids. Germline CDR1 and CDR2: MNHNS and SASEGT. The germline V and J ends were trimmed by 6 bases and 5 bases, with 16 bases remaining between them. The CDR3 DNA is TGTGCCAGCAGGGGGCGGGGGCCGGTAACTGAAGCTTTCTTT. Encoded protein: CASRGRGPVTEAFF.

This clonotype was counted between two and nine times. The chain has TRBV12-3 or TRBV12-4 and TRBJ2-5, with D tentatively TRBD1 or TRBD2 (6 bases each). With the DNA end fitting TRBJ2-7 better, the J assignment may be wrong. The CDR3 sequence is 14 residues long. The CDR3, as DNA: TGTGCCAGCAGTTTAGCGGGGGGCCCCATCGAGCAGTACTTC. It codes for CASSLAGGPIEQYF.